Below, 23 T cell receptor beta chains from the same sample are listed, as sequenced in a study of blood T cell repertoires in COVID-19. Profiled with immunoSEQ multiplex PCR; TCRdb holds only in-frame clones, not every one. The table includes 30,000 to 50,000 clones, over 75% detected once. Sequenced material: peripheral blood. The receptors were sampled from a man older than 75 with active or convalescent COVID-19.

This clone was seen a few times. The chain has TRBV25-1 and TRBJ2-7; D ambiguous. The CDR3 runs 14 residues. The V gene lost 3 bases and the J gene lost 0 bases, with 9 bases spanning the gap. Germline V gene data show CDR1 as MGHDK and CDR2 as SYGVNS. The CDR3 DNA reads TGTGCCAGCAGTGACCCGACTCGCTCCTACGAGCAGTACTTC. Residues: CASSDPTRSYEQYF.

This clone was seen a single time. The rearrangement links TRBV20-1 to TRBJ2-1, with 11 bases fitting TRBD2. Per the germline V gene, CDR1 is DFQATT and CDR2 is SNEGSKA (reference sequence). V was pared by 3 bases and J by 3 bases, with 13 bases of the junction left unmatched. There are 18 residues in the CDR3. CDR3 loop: CSASGRTGTSGLYNEQFF. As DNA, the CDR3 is TGCAGTGCTAGTGGAAGGACTGGGACTAGCGGTCTCTACAATGAGCAGTTCTTC.

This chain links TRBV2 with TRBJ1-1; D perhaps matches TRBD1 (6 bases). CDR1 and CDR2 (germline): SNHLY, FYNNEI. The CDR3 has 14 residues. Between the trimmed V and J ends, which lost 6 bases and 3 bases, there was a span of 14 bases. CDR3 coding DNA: TGTGCCAGCAGCAAGGAACAGGGCGACACTGAAGCTTTCTTT. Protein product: CASSKEQGDTEAFF.

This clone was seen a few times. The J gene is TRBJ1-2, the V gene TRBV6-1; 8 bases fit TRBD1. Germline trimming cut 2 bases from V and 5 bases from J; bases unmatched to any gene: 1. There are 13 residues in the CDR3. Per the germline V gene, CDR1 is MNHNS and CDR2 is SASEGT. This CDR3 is CASSEQGAYGYTF. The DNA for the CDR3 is TGTGCCAGCAGTGAACAGGGGGCGTATGGCTACACCTTC.

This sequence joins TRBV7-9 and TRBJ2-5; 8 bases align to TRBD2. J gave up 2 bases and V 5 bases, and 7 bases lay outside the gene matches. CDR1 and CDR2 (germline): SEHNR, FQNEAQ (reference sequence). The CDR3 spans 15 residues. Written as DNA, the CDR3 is TGTGCCAGCAGCGGGACGGGGGGGGTGCAAGAGACCCAGTACTTC. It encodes CASSGTGGVQETQYF.

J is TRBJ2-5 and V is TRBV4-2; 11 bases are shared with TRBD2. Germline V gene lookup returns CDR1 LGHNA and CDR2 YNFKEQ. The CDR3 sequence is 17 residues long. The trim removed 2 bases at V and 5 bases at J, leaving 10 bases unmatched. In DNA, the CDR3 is TGTGCCAGCAGCCAACGTTGGGTAGCGGGGGGGCCGGAGACCCAGTACTTC. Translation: CASSQRWVAGGPETQYF.

The CDR3 loop reads CASRTLLGNQPQHF. CDR3 bases: TGTGCCAGCAGAACACTACTGGGCAATCAGCCCCAGCATTTT. V and J are TRBV6-5 and TRBJ1-5; D ambiguous. The V end was cut by 6 bases, the J end by 2 bases, with 11 bases between. Germline CDR1 is MNHEY and CDR2 is SVGAGI. The CDR3 contains 14 residues.

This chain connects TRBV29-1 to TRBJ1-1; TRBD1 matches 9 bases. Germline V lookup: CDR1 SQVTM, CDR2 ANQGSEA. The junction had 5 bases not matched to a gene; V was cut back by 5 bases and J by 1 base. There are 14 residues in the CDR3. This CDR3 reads CSVRGTGTNTEAFF. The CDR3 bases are TGCAGCGTTAGGGGGACAGGGACGAACACTGAAGCTTTCTTT. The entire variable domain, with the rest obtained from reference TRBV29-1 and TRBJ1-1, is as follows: SAVISQKPSRDICQRGTSLTIQCQVDSQVTMMFWYRQQPGQSLTLIATANQGSEATYESGFVIDKFPISRPNLTFSTLTVSNMSPEDSSIYLCSVRGTGTNTEAFFGQGTRLTVV.

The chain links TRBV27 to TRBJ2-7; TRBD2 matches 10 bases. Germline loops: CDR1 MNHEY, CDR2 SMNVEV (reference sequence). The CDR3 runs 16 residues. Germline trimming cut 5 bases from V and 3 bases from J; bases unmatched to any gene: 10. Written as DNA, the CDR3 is TGTGCCAGCAGTCTACTCCCTAGCGGGGGCGGCTACGAGCAGTACTTC. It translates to CASSLLPSGGGYEQYF.

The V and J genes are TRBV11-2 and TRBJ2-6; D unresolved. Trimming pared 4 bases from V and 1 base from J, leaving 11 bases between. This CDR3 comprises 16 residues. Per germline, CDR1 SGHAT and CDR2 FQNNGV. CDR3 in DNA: TGTGCCAGCAGCTCGCTTTCTAGGTCTGGGGCCAACGTCCTGACTTTC. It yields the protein CASSSLSRSGANVLTF.

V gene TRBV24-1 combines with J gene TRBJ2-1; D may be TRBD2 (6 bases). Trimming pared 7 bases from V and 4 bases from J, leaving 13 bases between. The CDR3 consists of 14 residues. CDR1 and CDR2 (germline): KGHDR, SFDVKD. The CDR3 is CATRGDSVYNEQFF. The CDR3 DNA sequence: TGTGCCACCAGGGGGGACTCGGTTTACAATGAGCAGTTCTTC.

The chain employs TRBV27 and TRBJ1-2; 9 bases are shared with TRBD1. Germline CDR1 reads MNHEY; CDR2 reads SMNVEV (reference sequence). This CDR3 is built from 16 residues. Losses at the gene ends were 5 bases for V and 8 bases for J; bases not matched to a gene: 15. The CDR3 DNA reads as TGTGCCAGCAGTAGGACAGGGGCGATCGGCTCCGGGGGCTACACCTTC. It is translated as CASSRTGAIGSGGYTF.

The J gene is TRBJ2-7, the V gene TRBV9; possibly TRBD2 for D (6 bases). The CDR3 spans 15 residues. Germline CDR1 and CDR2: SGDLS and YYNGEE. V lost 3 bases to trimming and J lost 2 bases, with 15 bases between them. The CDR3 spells CASSARDSRAYEQYF. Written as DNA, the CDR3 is TGTGCCAGCAGCGCCCGGGACTCTCGGGCCTACGAGCAGTACTTC.

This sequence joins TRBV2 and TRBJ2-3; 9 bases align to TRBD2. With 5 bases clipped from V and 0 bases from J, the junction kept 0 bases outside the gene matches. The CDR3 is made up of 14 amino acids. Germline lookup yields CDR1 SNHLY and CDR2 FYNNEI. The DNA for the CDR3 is TGTGCCAGCAGTACTAGCGGGAGCACAGATACGCAGTATTTT. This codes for CASSTSGSTDTQYF.

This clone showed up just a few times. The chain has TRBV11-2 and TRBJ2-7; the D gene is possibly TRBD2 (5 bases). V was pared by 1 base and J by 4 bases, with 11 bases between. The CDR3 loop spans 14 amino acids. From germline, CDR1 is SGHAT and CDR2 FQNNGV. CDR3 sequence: CASSLVGNKYEQYF. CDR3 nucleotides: TGTGCCAGCAGCTTAGTCGGGAACAAGTACGAGCAGTACTTC.

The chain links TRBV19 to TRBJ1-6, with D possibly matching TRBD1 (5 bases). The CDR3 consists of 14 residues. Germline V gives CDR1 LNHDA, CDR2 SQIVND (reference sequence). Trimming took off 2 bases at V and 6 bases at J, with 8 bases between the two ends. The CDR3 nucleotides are TGTGCCAGTAGTATACCCGGGGGTAATTCACCCCTCCACTTT. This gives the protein CASSIPGGNSPLHF.

CDR3: CASSLETSGRHEQFF. The CDR3 nucleotides are TGTGCCAGCAGCTTAGAGACTAGCGGGAGGCATGAGCAGTTCTTC. The gene calls are TRBV11-3 and TRBJ2-1; 13 nucleotides line up with TRBD2. The CDR3 contains 15 residues. Germline CDR1 SGHNT, CDR2 YENEEA. After removal of 0 bases from V and 8 bases from J, the junction contained 1 base not matched to a gene.

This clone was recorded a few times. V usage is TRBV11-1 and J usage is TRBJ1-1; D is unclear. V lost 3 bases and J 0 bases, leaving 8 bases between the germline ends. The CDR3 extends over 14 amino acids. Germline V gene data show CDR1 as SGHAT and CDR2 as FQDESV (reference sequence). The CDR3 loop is CASSFSNMNTEAFF. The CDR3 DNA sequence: TGTGCCAGCAGCTTTTCAAACATGAACACTGAAGCTTTCTTT.

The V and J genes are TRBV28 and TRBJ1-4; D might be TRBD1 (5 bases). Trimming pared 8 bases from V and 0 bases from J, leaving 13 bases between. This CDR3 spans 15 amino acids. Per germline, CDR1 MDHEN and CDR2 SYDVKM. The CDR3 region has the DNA TGTGCCAGCCTCGCGGTAGGGGCAACTAATGAAAAACTGTTTTTT. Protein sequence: CASLAVGATNEKLFF.

The CDR3 bases are TGTGCCAGCAGCTGGGAAGCGGGAAGCTACGAGCAGTACTTC. Encoded protein: CASSWEAGSYEQYF. The chain links TRBV7-8 to TRBJ2-7; the match to TRBD2 covers 7 bases. Germline V gene lookup returns CDR1 SGHVS and CDR2 FQNEAQ. This CDR3 is built from 14 residues. The J segment lost 3 bases and the V segment lost 4 bases, leaving 6 bases of the junction unmatched.

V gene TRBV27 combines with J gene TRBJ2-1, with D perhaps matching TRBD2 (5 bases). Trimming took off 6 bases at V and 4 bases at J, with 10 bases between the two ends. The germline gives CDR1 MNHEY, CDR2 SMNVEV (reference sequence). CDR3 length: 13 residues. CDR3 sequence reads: CASSISGYNEQFF. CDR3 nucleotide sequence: TGTGCCAGCAGCATCAGCGGTTACAATGAGCAGTTCTTC.

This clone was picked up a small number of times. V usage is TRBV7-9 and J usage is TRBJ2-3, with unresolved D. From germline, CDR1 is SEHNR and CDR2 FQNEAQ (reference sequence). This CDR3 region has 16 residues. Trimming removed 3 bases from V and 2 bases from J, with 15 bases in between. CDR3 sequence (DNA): TGTGCCAGCAGCTTGGTATTCTCACTCAACACAGATACGCAGTATTTT. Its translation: CASSLVFSLNTDTQYF. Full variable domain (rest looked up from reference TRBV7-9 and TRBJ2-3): DTGVSQNPRHKITKRGQNVTFRCDPISEHNRLYWYRQTLGQGPEFLTYFQNEAQLEKSRLLSDRFSAERPKGSFSTLEIQRTEQGDSAMYLCASSLVFSLNTDTQYFGPGTRLTVL.

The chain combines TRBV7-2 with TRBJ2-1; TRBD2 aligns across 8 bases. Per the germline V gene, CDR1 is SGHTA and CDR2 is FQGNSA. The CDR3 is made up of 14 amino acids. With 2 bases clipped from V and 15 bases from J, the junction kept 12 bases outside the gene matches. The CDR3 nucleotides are TGTGCCAGCAGCTTAAGGTCCAGCGGGAGCATTTTGTTCTTC. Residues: CASSLRSSGSILFF.